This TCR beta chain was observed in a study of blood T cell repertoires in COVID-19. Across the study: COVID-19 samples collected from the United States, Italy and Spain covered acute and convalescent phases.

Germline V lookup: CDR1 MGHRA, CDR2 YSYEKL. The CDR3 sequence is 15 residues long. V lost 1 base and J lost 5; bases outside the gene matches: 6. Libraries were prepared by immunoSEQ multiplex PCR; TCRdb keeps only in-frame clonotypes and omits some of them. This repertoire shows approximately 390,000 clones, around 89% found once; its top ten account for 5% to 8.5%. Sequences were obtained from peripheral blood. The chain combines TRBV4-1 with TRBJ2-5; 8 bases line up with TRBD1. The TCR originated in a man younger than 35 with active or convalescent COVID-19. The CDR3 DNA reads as TGCGCCAGCAGCCAAGTTTCAGGGGGCTTTGAGACCCAGTACTTC. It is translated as CASSQVSGGFETQYF.